What follows are 22 T cell receptor beta chains derived from one specimen sequenced in a study of T cell responses to AZD1222 COVID-19 vaccine (dated by TCRdb to the early 2020s). This sample's time point label indicates: baseline before first vaccination. Library creation used the immunoSEQ multiplex PCR assay. Sourced from immuneACCESS, this table was stored by TCRdb with only in-frame sequences that have V and J called. A share of the clones is absent; for the studies checked, an unresolved V gene accounts for under half, and the remainder has no known explanation. In all, the sample holds 85,000 to 120,000 clones, and roughly 90% of those were seen once. The ten largest clones represent approximately 5% of the sample. The input for sequencing was peripheral blood, taken on day 0 of AZD1222 vaccination. These receptors all come from an adult in good health.

V usage is TRBV19 and J usage is TRBJ2-3; 7 nucleotides align to TRBD1. The CDR3 has 17 amino acids. Germline assignment: CDR1 LNHDA and CDR2 SQIVND (reference sequence). With V trimmed by 9 bases and J by 0 bases, 15 bases remained unmatched. CDR3 nucleotide sequence: TGTGCCAGCGAAGACCTTGGGACAGTCTCTAGCACAGATACGCAGTATTTT. Translating it yields CASEDLGTVSSTDTQYF.

The chain carries TRBV5-4 and TRBJ2-7; 8 positions match TRBD2. V was pared by 3 bases and J by 7 bases, with 9 bases of the junction left unmatched. Germline V gene lookup returns CDR1 SGHNT and CDR2 YYREEE (reference sequence). The length of the CDR3 is 14 residues. The CDR3 loop is CASSSRRGAEEQYF. The CDR3 nucleotides are TGTGCCAGCAGCTCGCGGCGGGGGGCTGAAGAGCAGTACTTC.

The chain employs TRBV25-1 and TRBJ1-2, with D possibly matching TRBD1 (5 bases). Germline V gene lookup returns CDR1 MGHDK and CDR2 SYGVNS. The germline V and J ends were trimmed by 5 bases and 4 bases, with 14 bases remaining between them. The CDR3 is made up of 14 amino acids. This chain's CDR3 is CASSMGRRGYGYTF. CDR3 sequence (DNA): TGTGCCAGCAGTATGGGGAGGAGGGGCTATGGCTACACCTTC.

This chain links TRBV9 with TRBJ1-1, with a tentative D call TRBD1 (5 bases). CDR3 size: 15 residues. V was pared by 4 bases and J by 3 bases, with 16 bases between. CDR1 is SGDLS and CDR2 is YYNGEE in the germline V gene. The CDR3 here is CASSNRGGAHTEAFF. The CDR3 DNA reads as TGTGCCAGCAGCAACCGAGGAGGGGCTCACACTGAAGCTTTCTTT.

Of note for this clone: Germline and junction disagree at one end, which may indicate a read error. This chain links TRBV6-1 with TRBJ1-5, with TRBD1 matching 7 bases. The germline V gene has CDR1 MNHNS and CDR2 SASEGT. This CDR3 spans 14 amino acids. CDR3 in DNA: TGTGCCAGCACTGAACAGGGGCTGAATCAGCCCCAGCATTTT. The encoded protein is CASTEQGLNQPQHF.

The chain carries TRBV2 and TRBJ1-1, with 9 bases matching TRBD1. Germline CDR1 and CDR2: SNHLY and FYNNEI. The CDR3 is made up of 15 amino acids. V lost 3 bases, J lost 2 bases, and 4 bases stayed unmatched. CDR3 sequence (DNA): TGTGCCAGCAGTGATCAACAGGGGGCAAACACTGAAGCTTTCTTT. It encodes CASSDQQGANTEAFF.

The J gene is TRBJ1-2, the V gene TRBV5-1; TRBD1 might be the D (5 bases). V lost 3 bases to trimming and J lost 3 bases, with 15 bases between them. Germline V gene sequence: CDR1 SGHRS, CDR2 YFSETQ. The CDR3 has 15 residues. The CDR3: CASSYRIGGDYGYTF. The CDR3 DNA sequence: TGCGCCAGCAGCTACAGGATTGGGGGAGACTATGGCTACACCTTC.

This chain joins TRBV11-2 and TRBJ2-5; tentative D call: TRBD2 (6 bases). CDR1 SGHAT and CDR2 FQNNGV come from the germline V gene. The CDR3 totals 16 residues. Trimming took 0 bases from V and 6 from J, leaving 17 bases between them. DNA of the CDR3: TGTGCCAGCAGCTTAGAGGCTAGCGTGGGGGTGAAGACCCAGTACTTC. Translating it yields CASSLEASVGVKTQYF.

DNA of the CDR3: TGTGCCAGCAGCTTAGACGGTATTGATGGCTACACCTTC. It translates to CASSLDGIDGYTF. The chain is built from TRBV7-6 and TRBJ1-2, with D hard to call. The V and J ends lost 1 base and 6 bases respectively, with 9 bases between them. Per the germline V gene, CDR1 is SGHVS and CDR2 is FNYEAQ. This CDR3 has 13 amino acids.

This clone was found a few times. The V call is TRBV5-6, the J call TRBJ1-1; 12 bases line up with TRBD1. The CDR3 loop spans 15 amino acids. Trimming cost V 6 bases and J 1 base; bases outside gene matches: 4. Per germline, CDR1 SGHDT and CDR2 YYEEEE. CDR3 coding DNA: TGTGCCAGCACCGGGGACAGGGGGCGGAACACTGAAGCTTTCTTT. As protein: CASTGDRGRNTEAFF.

The chain is built from TRBV5-1 and TRBJ1-5, with unresolved D. The length of the CDR3 is 16 residues. Trimming removed 0 bases at V and 1 base at J, with 11 bases between. CDR1 and CDR2 from the germline V gene are SGHRS and YFSETQ. CDR3 region: CASSLGQPSSNQPQHF. DNA of the CDR3: TGCGCCAGCAGCTTGGGTCAGCCTAGCAGCAATCAGCCCCAGCATTTT.

The chain carries TRBV5-1 and TRBJ1-6, with 8 bases aligning to TRBD1. The CDR3 runs 18 residues. J lost 10 bases, V lost 4 bases, and 19 bases had no gene match. CDR1 and CDR2 (germline): SGHRS, YFSETQ. For the CDR3, the DNA is TGCGCCAGCAGCCCGACCCCCGGAAACAGGGGGTTTCGGTCACCCCTCCACTTT. This gives the protein CASSPTPGNRGFRSPLHF.

The chain carries TRBV19 and TRBJ1-1, with unresolved D. The germline V and J ends were trimmed by 5 bases and 5 bases, with 15 bases remaining between them. Looked up from germline, CDR1 is LNHDA and CDR2 is SQIVND (reference sequence). There are 14 residues in the CDR3. The CDR3 sequence is CASSSEDLGTEAFF. The DNA for the CDR3 is TGTGCCAGTAGTTCCGAGGACTTGGGGACTGAAGCTTTCTTT. The full variable domain, rest sourced from reference TRBV19 and TRBJ1-1, is DGGITQSPKYLFRKEGQNVTLSCEQNLNHDAMYWYRQDPGQGLRLIYYSQIVNDFQKGDIAEGYSVSREKKESFPLTVTSAQKNPTAFYLCASSSEDLGTEAFFGQGTRLTVV.

This rearrangement joins TRBV5-1 to TRBJ1-3, with a weak D call TRBD1 (5 bases). Germline-derived CDR1 and CDR2 are SGHRS and YFSETQ. The CDR3 spans 16 residues. Trimming removed 0 bases at V and 0 bases at J, with 10 bases between. CDR3 sequence: CASSLGRGSSGNTIYF. CDR3 nucleotide sequence: TGCGCCAGCAGCTTGGGGAGGGGATCCTCTGGAAACACCATATATTTT.

This chain uses TRBV23-1 with TRBJ1-2; 8 bases are shared with TRBD1. TRBV23-1 is classed as an ORF, of uncertain function. V lost 10 bases, J lost 4 bases, and 23 bases stayed unmatched. This CDR3 contains 18 residues. CDR3 sequence reads: CANLPDGQGIPSLYGYTF. The CDR3 DNA reads TGCGCCAACCTGCCCGACGGACAGGGCATCCCTAGTCTCTATGGCTACACCTTC.

The V and J genes are TRBV19 and TRBJ1-5, with D perhaps TRBD1 (6 bases). Germline V gene data show CDR1 as LNHDA and CDR2 as SQIVND (reference sequence). The CDR3 runs 17 residues. Trimming left V 0 bases short and J 2 bases short, with 14 bases between. The chain's CDR3 is CASSIEGYRDGNQPQHF. The CDR3 coding sequence is TGTGCCAGTAGTATAGAGGGGTACAGGGATGGCAATCAGCCCCAGCATTTT.

The chain couples TRBV29-1 to TRBJ1-5, with TRBD1 matching 8 bases. The CDR3 consists of 13 residues. Germline values: CDR1 SQVTM, CDR2 ANQGSEA. Trimming at V came to 4 bases and at J to 6 bases, leaving 5 bases not matched to a gene. CDR3 loop: CSVADRVFQPQHF. The CDR3 bases are TGCAGCGTTGCGGACAGGGTATTTCAGCCCCAGCATTTT.

This clone appeared once. The CDR3 sequence: CASSLRPGTPQETQYF. The DNA for the CDR3 is TGTGCCAGCAGCCTGCGGCCCGGGACGCCCCAAGAGACCCAGTACTTC. The V and J genes are TRBV5-6 and TRBJ2-5; D could derive from TRBD1 or TRBD2 (5 bases each). Trimming took 4 bases from V and 1 from J, leaving 17 bases between them. Germline V gene lookup returns CDR1 SGHDT and CDR2 YYEEEE. CDR3 length: 16 residues. Full variable domain (remainder filled in from reference TRBV5-6 and TRBJ2-5): DAGVTQSPTHLIKTRGQQVTLRCSPKSGHDTVSWYQQALGQGPQFIFQYYEEEERQRGNFPDRFSGHQFPNYSSELNVNALLLGDSALYLCASSLRPGTPQETQYFGPGTRLLVL.

This sequence joins TRBV14 and TRBJ2-5, with 12 bases lining up with TRBD2. This CDR3 region has 15 residues. Germline V lookup: CDR1 SGHDN, CDR2 FVKESK. V was pared by 3 bases and J by 2 bases, with 1 base of the junction left unmatched. The CDR3 protein is CASSQGLAGQETQYF. The DNA of the CDR3 is TGTGCCAGCAGCCAGGGACTAGCGGGTCAAGAGACCCAGTACTTC.

This clone was recorded once. The chain couples TRBV6-5 to TRBJ2-1, with TRBD2 matching over 10 bases. With V trimmed by 4 bases and J by 4 bases, 4 bases remained unmatched. The CDR3 consists of 15 residues. Germline assignment: CDR1 MNHEY and CDR2 SVGAGI. The CDR3 nucleotides are TGTGCCAGCAGTTCCCCTAGCGGGAGATACAATGAGCAGTTCTTC. The encoded protein is CASSSPSGRYNEQFF.

The chain has TRBV24-1 and TRBJ2-3; D call uncertain. V lost 0 bases to trimming and J lost 3 bases, with 9 bases between them. The CDR3 has 15 residues. CDR1 and CDR2 from the germline V gene are KGHDR and SFDVKD. CDR3 DNA: TGTGCCACCAGTGATTTGTACACTTCGACAGATACGCAGTATTTT. Translation: CATSDLYTSTDTQYF.

This clone was seen a few times. The chain joins TRBV19 to TRBJ2-7; 7 bases fit TRBD1. CDR1 LNHDA and CDR2 SQIVND come from the germline V gene (reference sequence). The junction had 10 bases not matched to a gene; V was cut back by 8 bases and J by 12 bases. This CDR3 has 11 amino acids. The CDR3 DNA sequence: TGTGCCAGTGGACAGGACTCAGCTAGGTACTTC. It encodes CASGQDSARYF.